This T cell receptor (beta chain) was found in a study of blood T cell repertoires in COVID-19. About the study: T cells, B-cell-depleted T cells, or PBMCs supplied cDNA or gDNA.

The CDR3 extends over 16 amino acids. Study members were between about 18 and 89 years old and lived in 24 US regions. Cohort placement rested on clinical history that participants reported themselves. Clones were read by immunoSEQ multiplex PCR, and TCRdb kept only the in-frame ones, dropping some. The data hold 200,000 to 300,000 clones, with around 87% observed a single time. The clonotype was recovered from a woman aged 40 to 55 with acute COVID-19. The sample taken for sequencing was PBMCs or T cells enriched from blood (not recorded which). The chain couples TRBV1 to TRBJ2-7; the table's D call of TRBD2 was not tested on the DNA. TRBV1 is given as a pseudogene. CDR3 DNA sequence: TGCACCAGCAGCCATAGCCAGGCTAGCGAGTCCTACGAGCAGTACTTC. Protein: CTSSHSQASESYEQYF.